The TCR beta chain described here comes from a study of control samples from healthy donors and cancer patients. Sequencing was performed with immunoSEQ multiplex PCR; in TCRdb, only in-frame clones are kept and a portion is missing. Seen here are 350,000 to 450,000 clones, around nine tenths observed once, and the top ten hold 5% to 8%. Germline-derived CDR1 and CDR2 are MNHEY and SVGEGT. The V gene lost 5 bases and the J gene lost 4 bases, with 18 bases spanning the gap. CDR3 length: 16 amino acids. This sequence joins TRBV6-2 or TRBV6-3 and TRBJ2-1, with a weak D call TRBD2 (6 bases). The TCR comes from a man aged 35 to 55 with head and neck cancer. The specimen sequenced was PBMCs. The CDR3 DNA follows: TGTGCCAGCAGTAAGATGCCACTAGCCATTTACAATGAGCAGTTCTTC. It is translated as CASSKMPLAIYNEQFF.